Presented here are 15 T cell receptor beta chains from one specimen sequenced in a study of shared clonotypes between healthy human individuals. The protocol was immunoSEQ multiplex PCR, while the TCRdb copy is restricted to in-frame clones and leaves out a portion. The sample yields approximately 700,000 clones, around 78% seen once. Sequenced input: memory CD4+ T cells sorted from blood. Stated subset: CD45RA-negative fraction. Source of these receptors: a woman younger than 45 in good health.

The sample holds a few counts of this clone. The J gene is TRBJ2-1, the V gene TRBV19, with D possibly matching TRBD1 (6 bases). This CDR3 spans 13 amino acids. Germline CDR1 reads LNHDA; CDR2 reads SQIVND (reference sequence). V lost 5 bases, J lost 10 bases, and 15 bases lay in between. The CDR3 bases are TGTGCCAGTAGTGCAACCGGGACAACCGAGCAGTTCTTC. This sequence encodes CASSATGTTEQFF.

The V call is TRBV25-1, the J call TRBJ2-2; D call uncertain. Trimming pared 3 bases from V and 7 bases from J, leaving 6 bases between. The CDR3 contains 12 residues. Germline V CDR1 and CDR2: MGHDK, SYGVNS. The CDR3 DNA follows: TGTGCCAGCAGTGAGGGTCGCGGGGAGCTGTTTTTT. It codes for CASSEGRGELFF.

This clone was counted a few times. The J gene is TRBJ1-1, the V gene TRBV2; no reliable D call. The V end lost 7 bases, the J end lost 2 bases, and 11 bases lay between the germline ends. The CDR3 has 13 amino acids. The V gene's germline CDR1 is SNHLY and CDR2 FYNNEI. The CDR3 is CASKALGNTEAFF. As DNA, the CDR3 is TGTGCCAGCAAGGCCCTGGGAAACACTGAAGCTTTCTTT.

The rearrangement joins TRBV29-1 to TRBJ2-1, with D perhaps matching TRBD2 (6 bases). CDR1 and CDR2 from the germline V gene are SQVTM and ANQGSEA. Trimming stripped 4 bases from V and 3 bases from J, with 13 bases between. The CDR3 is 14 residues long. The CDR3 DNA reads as TGCAGCGTTGTCGGGGGTTCAAACTACAATGAGCAGTTCTTC. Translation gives CSVVGGSNYNEQFF.

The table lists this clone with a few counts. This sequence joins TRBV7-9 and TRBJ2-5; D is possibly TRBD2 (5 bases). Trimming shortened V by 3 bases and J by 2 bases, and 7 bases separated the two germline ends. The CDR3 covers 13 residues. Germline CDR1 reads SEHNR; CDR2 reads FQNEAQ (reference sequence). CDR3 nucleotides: TGTGCCAGCAGCTTGACTAATCAAGAGACCCAGTACTTC. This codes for CASSLTNQETQYF.

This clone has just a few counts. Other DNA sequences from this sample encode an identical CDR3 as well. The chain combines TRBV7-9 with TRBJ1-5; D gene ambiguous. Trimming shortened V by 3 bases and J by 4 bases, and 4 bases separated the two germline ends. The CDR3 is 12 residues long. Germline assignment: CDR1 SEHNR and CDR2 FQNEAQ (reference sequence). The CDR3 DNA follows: TGTGCCAGCAGCTTTCAAAATCAGCCCCAGCATTTT. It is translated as CASSFQNQPQHF.

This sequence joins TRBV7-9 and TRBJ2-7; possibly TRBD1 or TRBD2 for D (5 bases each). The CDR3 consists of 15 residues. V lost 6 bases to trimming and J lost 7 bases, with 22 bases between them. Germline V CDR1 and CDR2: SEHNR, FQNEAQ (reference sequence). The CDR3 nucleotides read TGTGCCAGCAGGAAGTGGGGGAGCGGTTCAGGGGAGCAGTACTTC. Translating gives CASRKWGSGSGEQYF.

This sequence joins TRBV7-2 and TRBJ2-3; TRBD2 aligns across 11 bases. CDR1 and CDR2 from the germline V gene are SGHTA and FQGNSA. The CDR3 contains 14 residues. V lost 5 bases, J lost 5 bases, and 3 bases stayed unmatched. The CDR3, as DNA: TGTGCCAGCAGCCTTAGCGGGAGGGGAGATACGCAGTATTTT. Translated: CASSLSGRGDTQYF.

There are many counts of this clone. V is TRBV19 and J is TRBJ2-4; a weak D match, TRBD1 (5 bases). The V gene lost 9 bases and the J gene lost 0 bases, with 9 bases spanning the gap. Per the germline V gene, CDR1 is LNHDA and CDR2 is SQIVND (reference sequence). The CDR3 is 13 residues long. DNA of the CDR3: TGTGCCAGCCGGACATTAGCCAAAAACATTCAGTACTTC. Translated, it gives CASRTLAKNIQYF.

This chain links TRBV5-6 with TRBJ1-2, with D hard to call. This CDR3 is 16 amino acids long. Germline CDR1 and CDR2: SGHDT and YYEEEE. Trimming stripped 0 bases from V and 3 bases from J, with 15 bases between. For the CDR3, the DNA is TGTGCCAGCAGCTTGGTAGGTCCGGGGAGAGACTATGGCTACACCTTC. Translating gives CASSLVGPGRDYGYTF.

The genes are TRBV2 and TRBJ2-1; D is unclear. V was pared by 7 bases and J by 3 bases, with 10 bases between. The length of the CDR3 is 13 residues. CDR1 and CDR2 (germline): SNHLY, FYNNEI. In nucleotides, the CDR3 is TGTGCCAGCACTCGGTCCATCTACAATGAGCAGTTCTTC. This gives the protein CASTRSIYNEQFF.

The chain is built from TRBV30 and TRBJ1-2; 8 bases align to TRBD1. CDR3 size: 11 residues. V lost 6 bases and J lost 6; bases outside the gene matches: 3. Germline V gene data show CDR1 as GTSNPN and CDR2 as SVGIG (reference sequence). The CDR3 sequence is CACRTGNGYTF. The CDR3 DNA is TGTGCCTGTCGGACAGGGAATGGCTACACCTTC.

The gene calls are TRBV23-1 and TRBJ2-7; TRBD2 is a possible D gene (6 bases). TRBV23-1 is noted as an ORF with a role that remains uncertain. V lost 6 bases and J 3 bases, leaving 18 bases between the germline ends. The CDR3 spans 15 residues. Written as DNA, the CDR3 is TGCGCCAGCAGCCAAAAAGCCGGGAGAGGCTACGAGCAGTACTTC. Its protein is CASSQKAGRGYEQYF.

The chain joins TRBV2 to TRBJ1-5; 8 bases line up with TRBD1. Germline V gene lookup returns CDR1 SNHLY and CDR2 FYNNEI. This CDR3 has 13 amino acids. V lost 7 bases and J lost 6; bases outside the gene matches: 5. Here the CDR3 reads CASNGQGGQPQHF. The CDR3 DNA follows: TGTGCCAGCAATGGACAGGGAGGTCAGCCCCAGCATTTT.

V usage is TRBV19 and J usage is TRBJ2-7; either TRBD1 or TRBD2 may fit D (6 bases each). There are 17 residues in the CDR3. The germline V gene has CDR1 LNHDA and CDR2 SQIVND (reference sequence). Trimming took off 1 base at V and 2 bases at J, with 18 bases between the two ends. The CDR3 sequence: CASSIGRRGQMAYEQYF. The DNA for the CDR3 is TGTGCCAGTAGTATAGGGCGACGGGGGCAGATGGCCTACGAGCAGTACTTC.